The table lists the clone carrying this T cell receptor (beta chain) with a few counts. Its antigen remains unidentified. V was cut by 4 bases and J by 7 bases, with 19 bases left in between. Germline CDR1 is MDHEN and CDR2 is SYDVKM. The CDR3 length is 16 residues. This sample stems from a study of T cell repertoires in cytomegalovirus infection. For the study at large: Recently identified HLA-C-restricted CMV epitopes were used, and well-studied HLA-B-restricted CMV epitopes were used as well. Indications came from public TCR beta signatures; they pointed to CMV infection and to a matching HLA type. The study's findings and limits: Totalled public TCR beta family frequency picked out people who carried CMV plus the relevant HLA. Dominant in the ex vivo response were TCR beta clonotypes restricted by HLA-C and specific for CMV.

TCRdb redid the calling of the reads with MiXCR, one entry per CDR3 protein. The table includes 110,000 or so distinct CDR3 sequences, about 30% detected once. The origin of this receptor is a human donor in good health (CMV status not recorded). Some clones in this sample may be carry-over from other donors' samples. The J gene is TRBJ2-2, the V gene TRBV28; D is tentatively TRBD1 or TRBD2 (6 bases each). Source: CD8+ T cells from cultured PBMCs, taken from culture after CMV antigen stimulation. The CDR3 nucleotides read TGTGCCAGCAGTTCCCGGGGGCAGGGCCTCGGCGGGGAGCTGTTTTTT. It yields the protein CASSSRGQGLGGELFF.